This T cell receptor (beta chain) was captured in a study of OX40 agonist ivuxolimab in advanced cancers. About the investigation overall: Ivuxolimab was an agonistic, fully human IgG2 monoclonal antibody directed against OX40 (CD134), a costimulatory receptor. Peripheral TCRbeta sequencing was intended to test whether TCR sequence diversity was altered and clonal T-cell expansion was caused by ivuxolimab. Among the approximately 50 dose-escalation patients, approximately 20 had hepatocellular carcinoma, approximately 15 melanoma, 9 renal cell carcinoma and 9 head and neck cancer. The dose-escalation cohort was 82.7% male with a mean age of roughly 60 years, ranging from roughly 23 to 80. Prior anti-PD-1, anti-PD-L1 or anti-CTLA-4 therapy was permitted, and approximately 39% of dose-escalation patients had received checkpoint inhibitors. The paper reports the monotherapy dose-escalation portion (N of about 50 patients) of the phase I ivuxolimab trial. Partial responses occurred in three dose-escalation patients: two with cutaneous melanoma and one with hepatocellular carcinoma. Intravenous ivuxolimab was administered to patients every 2 weeks at six dose levels: 0.01, 0.1, 0.3, 1.5, 3 and 10 mg/kg.

Overall results and qualifications from the work: Low levels of normalized T-cell clonal expansion were also seen in some patients who did not respond. In the 0.1-3.0 mg/kg groups, partial responders were among the patients with the lowest normalized peripheral clonal expansion, particularly in CD8+ T cells. At doses from 0.1 to 3.0 mg/kg, clonal expansion was seen in both CD4+ and CD8+ blood T cells between baseline and week 6. After ivuxolimab, more expanded clones were found on average in CD8+ T cells than in CD4+ T cells. Which antigens the clonally expanded peripheral T cells were specific for was not determined.

Via the germline V gene, CDR1 is SNHLY and CDR2 FYNNEI. CDR3 length: 17 amino acids, cysteine to phenylalanine. This entry keeps only the CDR3 DNA: 51 bases, framed from base 1. The V end gives up 7 bases and the J end 5 bases, leaving 17 bases in the junction not matched to a gene. Patients with a history of autoimmune disease or receiving systemic immunosuppression were excluded from the trial. Peripheral blood for TCR sequencing was drawn from every dose cohort at baseline, at cycle 4 day 1 and at cycle 7 day 1. Samples came from an open-label, multicenter, first-in-human phase I dose-escalation trial of ivuxolimab. Adults with locally advanced or metastatic head and neck squamous cell, hepatocellular, melanoma or renal cell carcinoma were enrolled in the trial. CD4+ and CD8+ T cells were sorted separately from peripheral blood before TCR sequencing. To sequence the TCRbeta CDR3 region, genomic DNA was isolated from the sorted cells. The immunoSEQ Assay was used for sequencing of TCRbeta CDR3 regions. Imported from immuneACCESS, the table was reduced by TCRdb to in-frame sequences with V and J called. These copies leave out some clones; in studies compared against another copy, an unresolved V gene accounts for under half, and the cause of the remainder is not known. This sample has 98,000 or so clones in its table, and roughly nine tenths of those were observed once. The ten largest make up 0.82% of the sample.

Concerning this clone: The target of this receptor is not known. No clone much larger than this one lies a single base away; base qualities are absent.

This TCR derives from an adult with an advanced solid tumor such as melanoma, head and neck, liver or kidney cancer. The chain is made from TRBV2 and TRBJ1-5, with 7 bases aligning to TRBD1. Sample: CD4+ or CD8+ T cells sorted from blood, taken in a trial of the OX40 agonist ivuxolimab. The DNA sequence reads TGTGCCAGCACTCTCCGGGGGGGAGCAGGGGGTTATCAGCCCCAGCATTTT. This yields the protein CASTLRGGAGGYQPQHF.